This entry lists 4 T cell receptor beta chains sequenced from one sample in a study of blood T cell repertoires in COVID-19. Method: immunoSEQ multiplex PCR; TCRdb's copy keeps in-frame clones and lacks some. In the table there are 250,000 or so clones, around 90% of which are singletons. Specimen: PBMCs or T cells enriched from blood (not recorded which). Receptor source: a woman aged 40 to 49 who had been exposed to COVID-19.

This chain's CDR3 is CASSPFQGNNEQFF. The CDR3 bases are TGTGCCAGCAGCCCTTTCCAGGGGAACAATGAGCAGTTCTTC. V and J are TRBV3-1 (or the pseudogene TRBV3-2) and TRBJ2-1; D may be TRBD1 (6 bases). Germline CDR1 LGHDT, CDR2 YNNKEL (reference sequence). Trimming stripped 4 bases from V and 5 bases from J, with 12 bases between. The CDR3 runs 14 residues.

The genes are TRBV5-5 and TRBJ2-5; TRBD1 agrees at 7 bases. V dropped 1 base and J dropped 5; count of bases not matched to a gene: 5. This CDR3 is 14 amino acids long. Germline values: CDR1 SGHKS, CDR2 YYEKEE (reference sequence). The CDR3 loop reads CASSLKGGEETQYF. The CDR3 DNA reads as TGTGCCAGCAGCTTGAAAGGGGGCGAGGAGACCCAGTACTTC.

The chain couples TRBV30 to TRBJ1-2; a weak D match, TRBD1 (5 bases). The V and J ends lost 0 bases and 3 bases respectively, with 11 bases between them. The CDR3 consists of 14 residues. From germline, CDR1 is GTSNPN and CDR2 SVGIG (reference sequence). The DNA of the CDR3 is TGTGCCTGGAGTGTACAGGAAGGGTACTATGGCTACACCTTC. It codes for CAWSVQEGYYGYTF.

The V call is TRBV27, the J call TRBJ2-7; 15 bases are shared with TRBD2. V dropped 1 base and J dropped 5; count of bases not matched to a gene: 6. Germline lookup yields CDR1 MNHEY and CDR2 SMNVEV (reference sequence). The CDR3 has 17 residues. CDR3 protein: CASSLWGLAGGSNEQYF. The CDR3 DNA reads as TGTGCCAGCAGTTTATGGGGACTAGCGGGGGGATCTAACGAGCAGTACTTC.